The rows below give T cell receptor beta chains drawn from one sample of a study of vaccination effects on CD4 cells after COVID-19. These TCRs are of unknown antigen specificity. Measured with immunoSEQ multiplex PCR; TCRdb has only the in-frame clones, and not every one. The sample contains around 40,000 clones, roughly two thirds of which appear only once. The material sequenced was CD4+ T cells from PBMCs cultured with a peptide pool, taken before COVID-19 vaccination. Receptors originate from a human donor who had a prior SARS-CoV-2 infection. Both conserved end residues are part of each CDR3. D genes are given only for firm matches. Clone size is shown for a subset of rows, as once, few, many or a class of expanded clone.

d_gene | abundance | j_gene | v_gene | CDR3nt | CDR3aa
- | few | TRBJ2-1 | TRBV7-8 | TGTGCCAGCAGCTTACCAAGGCGGCTGACCCCCTACAATGAGCAGTTCTTC | CASSLPRRLTPYNEQFF
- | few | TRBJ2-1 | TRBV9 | TGTGCCAGCAGCCCTAACTACAATGAGCAGTTCTTC | CASSPNYNEQFF
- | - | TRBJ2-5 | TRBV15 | TGTGCCACCAGCAGAGTGCGCGGTACCGGGACCCAGTACTTC | CATSRVRGTGTQYF
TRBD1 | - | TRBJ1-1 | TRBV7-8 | TGTGCCAGCAGCGTACCCGGGACAGTGAGCTCTGAAGCTTTCTTT | CASSVPGTVSSEAFF
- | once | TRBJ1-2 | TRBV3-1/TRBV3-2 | TGTGCCAGCAGCCCCGGGGGCTATGGCTACACCTTC | CASSPGGYGYTF
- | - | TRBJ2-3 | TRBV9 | TGTGCCAGCAGCGTAGATCCCGGCGGGGGCACAGATACGCAGTATTTT | CASSVDPGGGTDTQYF
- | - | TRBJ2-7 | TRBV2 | TGTGCCAGCAGTGACCCAAGGGAGGTATCCGAGCAGTACTTC | CASSDPREVSEQYF
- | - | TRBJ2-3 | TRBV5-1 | TGCGCCAGCAGCTTTGGGACTGGCACCACAGATACGCAGTATTTT | CASSFGTGTTDTQYF
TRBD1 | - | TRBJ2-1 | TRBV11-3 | TGTGCCAGCAGCTTAGGGGACAGTCCCTACAATGAGCAGTTCTTC | CASSLGDSPYNEQFF
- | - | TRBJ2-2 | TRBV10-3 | TGTGCCATCAGTGAGACTTACAACACCGGGGAGCTGTTTTTT | CAISETYNTGELFF
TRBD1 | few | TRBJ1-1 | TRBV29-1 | TGCAGCGGAACACAGGGGGCCACTGAAGCTTTCTTT | CSGTQGATEAFF
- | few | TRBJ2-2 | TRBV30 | TGTGCCTGGAGAGGACAGCCCTACGGGGAGCTGTTTTTT | CAWRGQPYGELFF
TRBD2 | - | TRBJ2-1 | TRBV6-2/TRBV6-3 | TGTGCCAGCAGTTACTCGAAGGTCTCCGGGACTAGCGGGAGGGCCCTAGGTGAGCAGTTCTTC | CASSYSKVSGTSGRALGEQFF
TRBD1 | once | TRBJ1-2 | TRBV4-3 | TGCGCCAGCAGCCAGGGCCCAGGACAGGGGTATGGCTACACCTTC | CASSQGPGQGYGYTF
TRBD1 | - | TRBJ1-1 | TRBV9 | TGTGCCAGCAGCGTAGAATCGGACAGGGTCAAAGCTTTCTTT | CASSVESDRVKAFF
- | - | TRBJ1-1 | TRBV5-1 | TGCGCCAGCAGCTTGTTCGAGGGGACTGAAGCTTTCTTT | CASSLFEGTEAFF
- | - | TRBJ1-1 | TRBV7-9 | TGTGCCAGCAGCTTAGCAACGGACACTGAAGCTTTCTTT | CASSLATDTEAFF
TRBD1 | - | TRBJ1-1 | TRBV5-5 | TGTGCCAGCAGCCCCCCCGACAGGGGTCAAGCTTTCTTT | CASSPPDRGQAFF
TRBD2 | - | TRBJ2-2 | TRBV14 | TGTGCCAGCAGCCAAAACCGACTAGCGGGATTAACCGGGGAGCTGTTTTTT | CASSQNRLAGLTGELFF
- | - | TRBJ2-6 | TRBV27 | TGTGCCAGCAGTTTGGGTTCGGGTAACGCTGGGGCCAACGTCCTGACTTTC | CASSLGSGNAGANVLTF
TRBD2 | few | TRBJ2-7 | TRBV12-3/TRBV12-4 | TGTGCCAGCAGTTATAGCGGGAGTATCGGGCAGTACTTC | CASSYSGSIGQYF
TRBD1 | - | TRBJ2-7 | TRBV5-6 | TGTGCCAGCAGCTCCCAAGGACAGGGTTTTTACGAGCAGTACTTC | CASSSQGQGFYEQYF
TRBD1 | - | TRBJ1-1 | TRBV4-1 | TGCGCCAGCAGCCAAGGGAAGGACAGGGAGTTGAGGGCTTTCTTT | CASSQGKDRELRAFF
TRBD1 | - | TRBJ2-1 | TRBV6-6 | TGTGCCAGCAGTTTGGAGACAGGGCAGCTCTTTGAGCAGTTCTTC | CASSLETGQLFEQFF